These T cell receptor beta chains were read from a single sample in a study of shared clonotypes between healthy human individuals. Profiled with immunoSEQ multiplex PCR; TCRdb holds only in-frame clones, not every one. The data hold about 2.1 million clones, with 85% to 95% observed a single time. Sequenced sample: naive CD8+ T cells from PBMCs. Receptors originate from a man younger than 35 in good health. Some clones in this sample may be carry-over from other donors' samples. The CDR3 runs from the conserved cysteine through the conserved F or W. Each record gives: clone size, V gene, J gene, D gene, CDR3 DNA, CDR3 protein. D genes are given only for firm matches. Clone size is shown for a subset of rows, as once, few, many or a class of expanded clone.

clone size: once; V gene: TRBV14; J gene: TRBJ2-2; D gene: TRBD2; CDR3 DNA: TGTGCCAGCAGCCAAGATCGACTAGCGGGTAGTCCCGGGGAGCTGTTTTTT; CDR3 protein: CASSQDRLAGSPGELFF
clone size: NA; V gene: TRBV11-2; J gene: TRBJ1-1; D gene: NA; CDR3 DNA: TGTGCCAGCAGTTTTATTACAGGGTTGGCTTTCTTT; CDR3 protein: CASSFITGLAFF
clone size: NA; V gene: TRBV27; J gene: TRBJ1-2; D gene: NA; CDR3 DNA: TGTGCCAGCAGTTTATCCCCCCCACAGGGTTGGGACTATGGCTACACCTTC; CDR3 protein: CASSLSPPQGWDYGYTF
clone size: NA; V gene: TRBV4-1; J gene: TRBJ1-1; D gene: NA; CDR3 DNA: TGCGCCAGCAGCCAAGAAAACAAGGGGATGAACACTGAAGCTTTCTTT; CDR3 protein: CASSQENKGMNTEAFF
clone size: NA; V gene: TRBV4-1; J gene: TRBJ2-3; D gene: NA; CDR3 DNA: TGCGCCAGCAGCCAAGTCAGGGCGGATCCAGATACGCAGTATTTT; CDR3 protein: CASSQVRADPDTQYF
clone size: once; V gene: TRBV28; J gene: TRBJ2-7; D gene: TRBD1; CDR3 DNA: TGTGCCAGCAGCCCGACAGGGGGGGGATCCTACGAGCAGTACTTC; CDR3 protein: CASSPTGGGSYEQYF
clone size: NA; V gene: TRBV28; J gene: TRBJ2-1; D gene: NA; CDR3 DNA: TGTGCCAGCAGTTTTGGGGACCTCAATGAGCAGTTCTTC; CDR3 protein: CASSFGDLNEQFF
clone size: NA; V gene: TRBV7-2; J gene: TRBJ2-7; D gene: NA; CDR3 DNA: TGTGCCAGCAGCGACTCGATGTTGGGTTCTGAGGGCGAGCAGTACTTC; CDR3 protein: CASSDSMLGSEGEQYF
clone size: NA; V gene: TRBV7-9; J gene: TRBJ1-1; D gene: NA; CDR3 DNA: TGTGCCAGCAGCTTAGCAGGTGACACGAACACTGAAGCTTTCTTT; CDR3 protein: CASSLAGDTNTEAFF
clone size: NA; V gene: TRBV6-5; J gene: TRBJ2-7; D gene: NA; CDR3 DNA: TGTGCCAGTTCCGACAGAGGCTACGAGCAGTACTTC; CDR3 protein: CASSDRGYEQYF
clone size: NA; V gene: TRBV6-5; J gene: TRBJ2-7; D gene: NA; CDR3 DNA: TGTGCCAGCAGTTACTCGATCGGTGCTAGCTCCTACGAGCAGTACTTC; CDR3 protein: CASSYSIGASSYEQYF
clone size: NA; V gene: TRBV9; J gene: TRBJ2-1; D gene: TRBD2; CDR3 DNA: TGTGCCAGCAGCGTAGTGGCTAGCGGGAAGGAGGAGCAGTTCTTC; CDR3 protein: CASSVVASGKEEQFF
clone size: NA; V gene: TRBV2; J gene: TRBJ2-1; D gene: NA; CDR3 DNA: TGTGCCAGCGGGGGGCGGGAGCAGTTCTTC; CDR3 protein: CASGGREQFF
clone size: once; V gene: TRBV6-5; J gene: TRBJ2-7; D gene: TRBD2; CDR3 DNA: TGTGCCAGCAGTGGGACTAGCGGTAACGAGCAGTACTTC; CDR3 protein: CASSGTSGNEQYF
clone size: NA; V gene: TRBV28; J gene: TRBJ1-1; D gene: NA; CDR3 DNA: TGTGCCAGTGAGAGCGGTACCACTGAAGCTTTCTTT; CDR3 protein: CASESGTTEAFF
clone size: NA; V gene: TRBV6-1; J gene: TRBJ2-7; D gene: NA; CDR3 DNA: TGTGCCAGCAGAAGAGTCTGGCTAGACGAGCAGTACTTC; CDR3 protein: CASRRVWLDEQYF
clone size: once; V gene: TRBV25-1; J gene: TRBJ2-1; D gene: TRBD1; CDR3 DNA: TGTGCCAGCGACAGGACAGGGGTTGGTAATGAGCAGTTCTTC; CDR3 protein: CASDRTGVGNEQFF
clone size: NA; V gene: TRBV6-5; J gene: TRBJ2-1; D gene: TRBD2; CDR3 DNA: TGTGCCAGTACGCGGGGACTAGCCTCCTACAATGAGCAGTTCTTC; CDR3 protein: CASTRGLASYNEQFF
clone size: NA; V gene: TRBV2; J gene: TRBJ2-7; D gene: NA; CDR3 DNA: TGTGCCAGCAGTTTTGAGGGCTACGAGCAGTACTTC; CDR3 protein: CASSFEGYEQYF
clone size: NA; V gene: TRBV7-8; J gene: TRBJ1-3; D gene: TRBD1; CDR3 DNA: TGTGCCAGCAGCTTCCCGCGGGGACAGGGCGCCCCTGGAAACACCATATATTTT; CDR3 protein: CASSFPRGQGAPGNTIYF
clone size: NA; V gene: TRBV7-9; J gene: TRBJ1-2; D gene: TRBD1; CDR3 DNA: TGTGCCAGCACTACCGTGACAGGGGCTAACTATGGCTACACCTTC; CDR3 protein: CASTTVTGANYGYTF
clone size: NA; V gene: TRBV4-1; J gene: TRBJ2-3; D gene: NA; CDR3 DNA: TGCGCCAGCAGCCAAGGGAGGAGCACAGATACGCAGTATTTT; CDR3 protein: CASSQGRSTDTQYF
clone size: NA; V gene: TRBV7-9; J gene: TRBJ2-7; D gene: TRBD2; CDR3 DNA: TGTGCCAGCAGCTTAGGCGCGGGAGGGCCATACGAGCAGTACTTC; CDR3 protein: CASSLGAGGPYEQYF
clone size: NA; V gene: TRBV9; J gene: TRBJ2-7; D gene: TRBD1; CDR3 DNA: TGTGCCAGCAGCGTAGAACAGGGGATCTCTTTCTCCTACGAGCAGTACTTC; CDR3 protein: CASSVEQGISFSYEQYF
clone size: NA; V gene: TRBV27; J gene: TRBJ1-1; D gene: NA; CDR3 DNA: TGTGCCAGCAGTTTGGGGTCAGGAGGGAACACTGAAGCTTTCTTT; CDR3 protein: CASSLGSGGNTEAFF
clone size: NA; V gene: TRBV11-2; J gene: TRBJ2-1; D gene: NA; CDR3 DNA: TGTGCCAGCAGCTTAGATCTTAGAGTTAGCGTGACGTCCTACAATGAGCAGTTCTTC; CDR3 protein: CASSLDLRVSVTSYNEQFF